The clone carrying this TCR beta chain was recorded at least ten times. Its antigen is unidentified. The TCR beta CDR3 regions underwent amplification from RNA transcripts. Second-round multiplex PCR came after first-round RT-PCR with HTBI primers. Each CDR3 protein gets one entry after TCRdb re-called the multiplex PCR reads with MiXCR. The sample includes about 1.1 million distinct CDR3 sequences, 36% of them seen just once. The data were taken from a study of Graves' ophthalmopathy and Graves' hyperthyroidism. Across the whole study: Hyperthyroidism was classified as stable if no ophthalmopathy occurred within 18 months of follow-up.

The CDR3 is 12 amino acids. Trimming removed 8 bases at V and 5 bases at J, with 12 bases between. CDR1 and CDR2 (germline): MNHEY, SVGEGT. Study-level points and caveats: Its predictions of ophthalmopathy progression gave the model around 71% sensitivity and approximately 72% specificity.

This chain joins TRBV6-2 or TRBV6-3 and TRBJ2-5; D uncertain. Sequenced sample: peripheral blood or thyroid tissue (not recorded which). This TCR derives from an adult man with Graves' hyperthyroidism. In nucleotides, the CDR3 is TGTGCCAGCGACGGTGAGGCGGAGACCCAGTACTTC. Its protein is CASDGEAETQYF.